This T cell receptor (beta chain) derives from a study of blood T cells in healthy people across ages. Overall study findings and caveats: Roughly linear declines in TCR beta diversity per million T cells occurred with age.

Trimming pared 0 bases from V and 7 bases from J, leaving 12 bases between. The CDR3 is made up of 14 amino acids. CDR1 is MNHEY, CDR2 SMNVEV, per germline (reference sequence). With a J-beta primer mix and a sample-barcoded 5' primer, a second PCR ran 7 to 11 cycles. TCRdb reanalysed the 5' RACE reads using MiXCR and keeps one entry per CDR3 protein. The table lists 1.5 million to 1.9 million distinct CDR3 sequences, about 45% of them singletons. This clonotype was seen a few times. What it binds is unknown. This receptor was identified in a young woman in good health. Source material: blood. This chain connects TRBV27 to TRBJ2-5, with D perhaps TRBD2 (5 bases). The DNA of the CDR3 is TGTGCCAGCAGTTTATCCCGGGGATCCGGGACCCAGTACTTC. This translates into CASSLSRGSGTQYF.